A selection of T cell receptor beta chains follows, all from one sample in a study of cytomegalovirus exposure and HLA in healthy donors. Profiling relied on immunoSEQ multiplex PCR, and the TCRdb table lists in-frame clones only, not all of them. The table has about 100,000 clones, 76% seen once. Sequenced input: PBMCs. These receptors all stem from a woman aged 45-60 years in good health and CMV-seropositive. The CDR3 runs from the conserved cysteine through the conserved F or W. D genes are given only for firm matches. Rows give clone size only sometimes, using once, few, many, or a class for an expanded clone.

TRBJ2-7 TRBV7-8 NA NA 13 TGTGCCAGCAGCTTAGCTAGCAGCTACGAGCAGTACTTC CASSLASSYEQYF
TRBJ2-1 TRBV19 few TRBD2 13 TGTGCCAGTAGTAGCGGGAGTCACAATGAGCAGTTCTTC CASSSGSHNEQFF
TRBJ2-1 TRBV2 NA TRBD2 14 TGTGCCAGCAGGACGGGACTAGCGGGATCTGAGCAGTTCTTC CASRTGLAGSEQFF
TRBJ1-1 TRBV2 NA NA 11 TGTGCCAGTCCTACTCACGGGGTTGCTTTCTTT CASPTHGVAFF
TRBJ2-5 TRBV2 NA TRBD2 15 TGTGCCAGCATGGGGACTAGCGGGCTCGCTACGATGGGGTACTTC CASMGTSGLATMGYF
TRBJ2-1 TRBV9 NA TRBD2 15 TGTGCCAGCAGCATCCGCGGGACTAGCGGAAATGAGCAGTTCTTC CASSIRGTSGNEQFF
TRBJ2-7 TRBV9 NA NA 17 TGTGCCAGCAGCCCTCGACAACAGGGTGTATTGGCCTACGAGCAGTACTTC CASSPRQQGVLAYEQYF
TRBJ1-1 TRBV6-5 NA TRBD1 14 TGTGCCAGCAGAAAATCAGGGGGAGGCACTGAAGCTTTCTTT CASRKSGGGTEAFF
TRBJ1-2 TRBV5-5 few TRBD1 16 TGTGCCAGCAGCCAACAGACAGGGGGAGGTCCGGAAGGCTACACCTTC CASSQQTGGGPEGYTF
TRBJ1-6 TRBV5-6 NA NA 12 TGTGCCTCAGCTCCGGGAAATTCACCCCTCCACTTT CASAPGNSPLHF
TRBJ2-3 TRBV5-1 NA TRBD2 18 TGCGCCAGCAGCCTGGGACTAGCGGGACCATCTAGCACAGATACGCAGTATTTT CASSLGLAGPSSTDTQYF
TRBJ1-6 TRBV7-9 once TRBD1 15 TGTGCCAGCAGCTCCAGAGGGACAGGGAGTTCACCCCTCCACTTT CASSSRGTGSSPLHF
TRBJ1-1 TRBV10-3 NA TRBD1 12 TGTGCCAACAGGGGGCAAGGAAGCGCGGCTTTCTTT CANRGQGSAAFF
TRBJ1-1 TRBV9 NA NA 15 TGTGCCAGCAGCGGGGGGGGCGGGCGGGGCACTGAAGCTTTCTTT CASSGGGGRGTEAFF
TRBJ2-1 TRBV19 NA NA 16 TGTGCCAGTAGTGCGGGCGCTTCGGCCTCCTACAATGAGCAGTTCTTC CASSAGASASYNEQFF
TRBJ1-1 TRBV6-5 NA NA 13 TGTGCCAGCAGTTACGGAGCGGGGACTGAAGCTTTCTTT CASSYGAGTEAFF
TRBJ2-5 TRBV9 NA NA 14 TGTGCCAGCAGCGACCTTAGTACGGGAGAGACCCAGTACTTC CASSDLSTGETQYF
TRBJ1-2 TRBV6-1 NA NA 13 TGTGCCAGCAGCGAATCCGGGGGGGGAAGCTACACCTTC CASSESGGGSYTF
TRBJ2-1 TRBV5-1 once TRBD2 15 TGCGCCAGCAGCTTGGGTAGCGGGAGGTCCGGTGAGCAGTTCTTC CASSLGSGRSGEQFF
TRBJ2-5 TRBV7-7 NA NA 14 TGTGCTAGCAGCCCAACTAGCTTCCTAGAGACCCAGTACTTC CASSPTSFLETQYF
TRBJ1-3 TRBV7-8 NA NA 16 TGTGCCAGCAGCTTAAGTGTAACTCCCACCCCTAACACCATATATTTT CASSLSVTPTPNTIYF
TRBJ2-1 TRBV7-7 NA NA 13 TGTGCTAGCAGCTTAGATAGGGGAGGTGAGCAGTTCTTC CASSLDRGGEQFF
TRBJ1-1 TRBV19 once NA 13 TGTGCCAGTAGTCTACAGGGAGAAACTGAAGCTTTCTTT CASSLQGETEAFF
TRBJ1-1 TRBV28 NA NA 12 TGTGCCAGCAGCCCAGGGATCACTGAAGCTTTCTTT CASSPGITEAFF
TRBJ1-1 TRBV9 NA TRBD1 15 TGTGCCAGCAGCGTTACAGGGGGCGCAGGCACTGAAGCTTTCTTT CASSVTGGAGTEAFF
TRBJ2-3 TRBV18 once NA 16 TGTGCCAGCTCACCGAAAGGGACTTTATCCTCCGGTACGCAGTATTTT CASSPKGTLSSGTQYF
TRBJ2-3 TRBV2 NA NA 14 TGTGCCAGCAGTACTAATCCGGGGACAGATACGCAGTATTTT CASSTNPGTDTQYF
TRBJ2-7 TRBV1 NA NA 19 TGCACCAGCAGCCAAGATGGTGGACTAGCGGGAGAGGGGACCTACGAGCAGTACTTC CTSSQDGGLAGEGTYEQYF
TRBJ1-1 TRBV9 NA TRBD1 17 TGTGCCAGCAGCGCAGGGAGGACAGGCCCAGTGAACACTGAAGCTTTCTTT CASSAGRTGPVNTEAFF
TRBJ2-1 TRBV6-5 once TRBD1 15 TGTGCCAGCAGCTTGGGACAGGGGGTCTACAATGAGCAGTTCTTC CASSLGQGVYNEQFF
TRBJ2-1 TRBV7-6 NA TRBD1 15 TGTGCCAGCAGCCAAGGGACAGCTCCCTACAATGAGCAGTTCTTC CASSQGTAPYNEQFF
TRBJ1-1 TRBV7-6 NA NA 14 TGTGCCAGCAGCTTGAGGGTCGTGAACACTGAAGCTTTCTTT CASSLRVVNTEAFF